This T cell receptor (beta chain) was recorded in a study of regulatory T cells in long-lasting Graves disease. This CDR3 has 15 residues. The germline CDR1 and CDR2 sequences are KGHSH and LQKENI. Trimming took off 3 bases at V and 1 base at J, with 12 bases between the two ends. General observations from the study: Persistent disease favored TRBV28, TRBJ1-2 and TRBJ2-5.

The sample holds many counts of this clonotype. The antigen is not known. Time point described: persistent/refractory GD, antithyroid drugs over 5 years with positive TRAb. PBMC-extracted RNA yielded the TCR library. It was American Thyroid Association guidelines that determined Graves' disease diagnosis. The patients included were those that came from an endocrinology department in Xi'an, China. CDR3-region Arm-PCR and iRepertoire HTBI primers produced the TCR beta libraries. How the authors handled the data: Detected in the samples were 62 TRBV and about 15 TRBJ segments. TCRdb re-derived calls from the multiplex PCR reads in MiXCR, one entry per CDR3 protein. The V and J calls follow TCRdb's processing rather than the paper's. The sample records hundreds of thousands of distinct CDR3 sequences, around 20% being singletons.

The TCR was taken from a female donor with Graves disease. V and J are TRBV18 and TRBJ1-1; D unresolved. This specimen was peripheral blood mononuclear cells (PBMCs), taken when the disease was refractory, from a patient treated with antithyroid drugs. CDR3 protein: CASSPVGSGNTEAFF. The DNA for the CDR3 is TGTGCCAGCTCACCTGTGGGGAGTGGGAACACTGAAGCTTTCTTT.